This T cell receptor beta chain comes out of a study of T cells after yellow fever vaccination. General study findings and limits: Boosting was followed by the reappearance of most primary-vaccination clones (just under 98% CD4, 88% CD8). A small share of clonotypes appeared in both CD4 and CD8 compartments. Within FACS-sorted repertoires, abundant clonotypes contaminating from the bulk population could be present.

This clonotype came up once. Its antigen is not known. There are 17 residues in the CDR3. In germline, CDR1 is ENHRY, CDR2 SYGVKD. The V segment lost 6 bases and the J segment 0 bases; nucleotides outside the gene matches: 11. As TCR cDNA was made by 5'RACE template switching, a universal primer site and UMIs were added. TCRdb reanalysed the 5' RACE reads using MiXCR and keeps one entry per CDR3 protein. The sample holds hundreds of thousands of distinct CDR3 sequences, about 12% seen once. The chain uses TRBV10-3 and TRBJ2-1; TRBD1 aligns across 7 bases. This specimen was PBMCs, taken on the day of the yellow fever booster vaccination. This TCR derives from a man younger than 45 who received the YFV17D yellow fever vaccine. The CDR3 spells CAISPGPGGSSYNEQFF. CDR3 bases: TGTGCCATCAGCCCCGGGCCAGGGGGAAGCTCCTACAATGAGCAGTTCTTC.